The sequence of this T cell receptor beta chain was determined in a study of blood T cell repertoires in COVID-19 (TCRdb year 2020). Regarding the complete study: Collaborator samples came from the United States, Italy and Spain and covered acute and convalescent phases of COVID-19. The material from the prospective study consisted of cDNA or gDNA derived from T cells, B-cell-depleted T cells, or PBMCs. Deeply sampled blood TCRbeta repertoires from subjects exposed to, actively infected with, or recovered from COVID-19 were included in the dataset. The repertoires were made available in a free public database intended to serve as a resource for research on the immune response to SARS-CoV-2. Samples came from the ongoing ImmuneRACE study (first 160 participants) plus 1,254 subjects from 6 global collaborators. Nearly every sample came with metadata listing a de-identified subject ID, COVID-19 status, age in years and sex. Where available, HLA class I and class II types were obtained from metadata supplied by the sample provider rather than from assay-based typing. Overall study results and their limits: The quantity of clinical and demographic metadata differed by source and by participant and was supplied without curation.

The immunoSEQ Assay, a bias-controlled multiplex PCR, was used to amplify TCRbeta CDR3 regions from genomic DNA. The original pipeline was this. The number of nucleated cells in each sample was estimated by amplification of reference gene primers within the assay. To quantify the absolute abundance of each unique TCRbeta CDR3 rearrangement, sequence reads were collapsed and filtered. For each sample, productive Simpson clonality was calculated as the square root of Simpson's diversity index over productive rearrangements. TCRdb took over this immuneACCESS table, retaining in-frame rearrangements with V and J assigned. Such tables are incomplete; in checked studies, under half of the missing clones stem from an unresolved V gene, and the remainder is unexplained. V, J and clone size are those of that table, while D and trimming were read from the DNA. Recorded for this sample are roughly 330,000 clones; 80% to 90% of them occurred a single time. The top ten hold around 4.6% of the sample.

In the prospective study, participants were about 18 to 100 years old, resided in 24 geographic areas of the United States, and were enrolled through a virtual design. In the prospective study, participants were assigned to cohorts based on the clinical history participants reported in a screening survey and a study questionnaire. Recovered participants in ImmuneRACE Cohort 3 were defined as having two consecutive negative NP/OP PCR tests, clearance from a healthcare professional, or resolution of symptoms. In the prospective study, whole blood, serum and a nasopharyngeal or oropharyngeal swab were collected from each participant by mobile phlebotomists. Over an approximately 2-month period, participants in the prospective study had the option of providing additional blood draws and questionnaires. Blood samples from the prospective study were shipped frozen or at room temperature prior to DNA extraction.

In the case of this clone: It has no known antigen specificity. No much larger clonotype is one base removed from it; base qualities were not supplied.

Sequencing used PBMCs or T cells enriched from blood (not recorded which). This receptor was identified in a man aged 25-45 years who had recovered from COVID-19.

The DNA sequence is as follows: TGTGCCAGCAGCCAAGGACAGGGAGGGAACAATGAGCAGTTCTTC. It encodes CASSQGQGGNNEQFF. The V gene is TRBV11-3 and the J gene is TRBJ2-1; the D segment could be TRBD1, given 8 matching bases. V lost 5 bases and J lost 5 bases; the stretch between them is 16 bases long. Based on the germline V gene, the CDR1 and CDR2 sequences are SGHNT and YENEEA. The CDR3 holds 15 amino acids from the cysteine to the phenylalanine. The kept DNA is CDR3 alone, 45 bases in frame from the first base. Outside the CDR3, residues come from the reference TRBV11-3 and TRBJ2-1 proteins, so the full variable domain is: EAGVVQSPRYKIIEKKQPVAFWCNPISGHNTLYWYLQNLGQGPELLIRYENEEAVDDSQLPKDRFSAERLKGVDSTLKIQPAELGDSAVYLCASSQGQGGNNEQFFGPGTRLTVL.